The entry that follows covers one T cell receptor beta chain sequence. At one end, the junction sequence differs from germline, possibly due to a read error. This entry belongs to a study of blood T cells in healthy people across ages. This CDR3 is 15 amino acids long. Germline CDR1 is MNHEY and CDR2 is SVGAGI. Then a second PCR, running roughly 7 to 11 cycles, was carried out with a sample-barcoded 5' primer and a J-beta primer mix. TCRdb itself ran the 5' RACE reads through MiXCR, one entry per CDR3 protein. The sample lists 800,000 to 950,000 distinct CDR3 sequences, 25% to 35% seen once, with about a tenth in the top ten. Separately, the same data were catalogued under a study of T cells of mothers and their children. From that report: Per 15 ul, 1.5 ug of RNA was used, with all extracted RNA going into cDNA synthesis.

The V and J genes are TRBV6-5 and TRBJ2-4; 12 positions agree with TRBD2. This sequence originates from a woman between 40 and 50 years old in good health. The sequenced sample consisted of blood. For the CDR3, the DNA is TGCGCCAGCAGTTATAGGACTAGCGGGACCAAGGATTGGTACTTC. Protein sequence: CASSYRTSGTKDWYF.